This entry features one T cell receptor (beta chain) sequence. This sample was taken from a study of cytomegalovirus exposure and HLA in healthy donors. The study ran its PCR with 60 Vbeta and 13 Jbeta primers. Repertoires were generated with immunoSEQ multiplex PCR, while TCRdb's copy carries only in-frame clones and drops some. The table lists around 130,000 clones, around 77% of them singletons. J lost 5 bases, V lost 0 bases, and 10 bases had no gene match. This CDR3 region has 18 residues. Germline-derived CDR1 and CDR2 are LGHNA and YNFKEQ. The sequence was obtained from a woman between 45 and 65 years old in good health and CMV-seronegative. This sequence joins TRBV4-2 and TRBJ2-1; 10 positions agree with TRBD2. The sample consisted of PBMCs. The CDR3 nucleotides are TGTGCCAGCAGCCAAGAAGAGCGGGAGGGCCCTCCGGACAATGAGCAGTTCTTC. This encodes CASSQEEREGPPDNEQFF.